The clone carrying this TCR beta chain has just one count. This sample was included in a study of blood T cell repertoires in COVID-19. V shed 0 bases and J 5 bases; nucleotides not matched to a gene: 5. The CDR3 runs to 15 residues. Germline values: CDR1 SGHDN, CDR2 FVKESK. Clones were read by immunoSEQ multiplex PCR, and TCRdb kept only the in-frame ones, dropping some. The data contain under 300,000 clones, roughly 77% of them singletons. The chain is built from TRBV14 and TRBJ2-7, with 9 nucleotides matching TRBD1. The material sequenced was peripheral blood. The TCR was taken from a woman at least 80 years old with acute or convalescent COVID-19. This CDR3 is CASSQEGQGNHEQYF. The CDR3 nucleotides read TGTGCCAGCAGCCAAGAGGGACAGGGAAATCACGAGCAGTACTTC.